The next 5 T cell receptor beta chains were all read from a single sample in a study of beta chain features in type 1 diabetes. Isolated RNA was reverse transcribed in full, so expressed TCRB transcripts were sequenced. TCRdb's table, derived via immunoSEQ multiplex PCR, lists solely in-frame clones and lacks some. The sample has 140,000 or so clones, about 10% seen once. The sample comprised naive CD4+ T cells from blood. The receptors stem from a man younger than 35 in good health.

The V gene is TRBV25-1, the J gene TRBJ2-5; D gene uncertain. With 1 base removed from V and 7 bases from J, the gap between germline ends came to 13 bases. The CDR3 spans 14 residues. Germline values: CDR1 MGHDK, CDR2 SYGVNS. Written as DNA, the CDR3 is TGTGCCAGCAGTGAATTAGATAGCCTAGGGACCCAGTACTTC. Translation: CASSELDSLGTQYF. The complete variable domain, with remaining parts taken from reference TRBV25-1 and TRBJ2-5, reads EADIYQTPRYLVIGTGKKITLECSQTMGHDKMYWYQQDPGMELHLIHYSYGVNSTEKGDLSSESTVSRIRTEHFPLTLESARPSHTSQYLCASSELDSLGTQYFGPGTRLLVL.

The rearrangement joins TRBV7-2 to TRBJ2-5, with 10 bases fitting TRBD2. CDR3 length: 15 residues. Germline-derived CDR1 and CDR2 are SGHTA and FQGNSA. The V segment lost 6 bases and the J segment 4 bases; nucleotides outside the gene matches: 8. The CDR3 nucleotides are TGTGCCAGCAGAGCGGGGGGGCGAGGAGTAGAGACCCAGTACTTC. Amino acid sequence: CASRAGGRGVETQYF.

The chain joins TRBV7-9 to TRBJ2-7, with 7 bases fitting TRBD1. This CDR3 spans 13 amino acids. Germline trimming cut 6 bases from V and 2 bases from J; bases unmatched to any gene: 4. Germline loops: CDR1 SEHNR, CDR2 FQNEAQ (reference sequence). CDR3 sequence reads: CASSQTGTYEQYF. DNA for the CDR3: TGTGCCAGCAGTCAGACAGGGACCTACGAGCAGTACTTC.

This clone was observed many times. This chain connects TRBV28 to TRBJ2-4, with 10 bases aligning to TRBD1. V trimming: 6 bases; J trimming: 2 bases; junction bases outside the gene matches: 4. The CDR3 is 15 amino acids. Germline CDR1 and CDR2: MDHEN and SYDVKM. The CDR3 DNA is TGTGCCAGCAGAGGACAGGGGGTGACCAAAAACATTCAGTACTTC. Amino acids: CASRGQGVTKNIQYF.

This clone came up a few times. This chain connects TRBV6-5 to TRBJ2-2, with D hard to call. In germline, CDR1 is MNHEY, CDR2 SVGAGI. The CDR3 spans 16 residues. V was cut by 2 bases and J by 3 bases, with 13 bases left in between. CDR3 coding DNA: TGTGCCAGCAGTTACCCGAGTGGAGATCACACCGGGGAGCTGTTTTTT. This encodes CASSYPSGDHTGELFF.